This paragraph reports one TCR beta chain. Its specificity is not known. Germline V lookup: CDR1 GTSNPN, CDR2 SVGIG (reference sequence). There are 15 residues in the CDR3. J gave up 6 bases and V 0 bases, and 3 bases lay outside the gene matches. The record originates from a study of beta chain features in type 1 diabetes. Study-level points and caveats: The naive, central memory and Treg TCRB repertoires showed an apparent similarity that was greater among patients than among healthy donors. TCRB CDR3 length was moderately but significantly reduced in all four CD4+ subsets of Type 1 diabetes patients.

Isolated RNA was reverse transcribed in full, so expressed TCRB transcripts were sequenced. TCRdb's copy holds only in-frame clones and misses some; the assay was immunoSEQ multiplex PCR. Counted here are more than 550,000 clones, 11% to 15% occurring once; the ten biggest clones make up 0.035% to 0.045%. The source is a man between 18 and 35 years old with type 1 diabetes. The chain uses TRBV30 and TRBJ1-6, with 9 bases aligning to TRBD1. The sequenced sample was naive CD4+ T cells from blood. CDR3 protein: CAWSVGTGRNSPLHF. The CDR3 coding sequence is TGTGCCTGGAGTGTCGGGACAGGGCGTAATTCACCCCTCCACTTT.